The next 9 T cell receptor beta chains were all read from a single sample in a study of T cell clones after liver transplantation. Assay: immunoSEQ multiplex PCR; the TCRdb copy retains only in-frame clones and omits some. This table holds about 76,000 clones, approximately 82% found once. Sample: CD4+ T cells from blood, taken at the 22-month timepoint. These receptors were taken from a human patient who received a liver transplant. Some T cells may trace back to the graft donor.

The chain has TRBV7-2 and TRBJ2-3; 10 bases agree with TRBD2. The CDR3 length is 14 residues. J was trimmed by 6 bases and V by 1 base; bases with no gene match: 1. Germline V gene data show CDR1 as SGHTA and CDR2 as FQGNSA. DNA for the CDR3: TGTGCCAGCAGCTTAGATAGCGGGAGGGATACGCAGTATTTT. This translates into CASSLDSGRDTQYF.

The chain couples TRBV18 to TRBJ2-5, with D unresolved. The CDR3 totals 11 residues. The ends were cut back, 4 bases at V and 2 bases at J, with 2 bases in the middle. Germline CDR1 and CDR2: KGHSH and LQKENI. In DNA, the CDR3 is TGTGCCAGCTCACAGCAAGAGACCCAGTACTTC. Translated: CASSQQETQYF.

This chain links TRBV7-6 with TRBJ2-1, with a tentative D call TRBD2 (6 bases). CDR3 length equals 16 residues. With 3 bases removed from V and 0 bases from J, the gap between germline ends came to 12 bases. Germline V gene sequence: CDR1 SGHVS, CDR2 FNYEAQ. In nucleotides, the CDR3 is TGTGCCAGCAGCTTCCAGCGGGTCTCCTCCTACAATGAGCAGTTCTTC. Amino acid sequence: CASSFQRVSSYNEQFF.

The rearrangement uses TRBV18 and TRBJ2-3, with 8 nucleotides matching TRBD1. The V gene's germline CDR1 is KGHSH and CDR2 LQKENI. This CDR3 comprises 14 residues. Trimming cost V 5 bases and J 2 bases; bases outside gene matches: 3. As DNA, the CDR3 is TGTGCCAGCTCAGGACAGGGCGACACAGATACGCAGTATTTT. Protein: CASSGQGDTDTQYF.

Here the CDR3 reads CASKTALYGYTF. The CDR3 DNA reads TGTGCCAGTAAGACAGCCCTCTATGGCTACACCTTC. The chain employs TRBV6-5 and TRBJ1-2; TRBD1 might be the D (5 bases). CDR3 length equals 12 residues. The ends were cut back, 9 bases at V and 4 bases at J, with 12 bases in the middle. CDR1 and CDR2 from the germline V gene are MNHEY and SVGAGI.

This clone was observed a handful of times. The chain uses TRBV19 and TRBJ1-1; possible D gene TRBD1, 5 bases. CDR3 length: 14 residues. Germline CDR1 reads LNHDA; CDR2 reads SQIVND (reference sequence). V was shortened by 3 bases and J by 0 bases, with 8 bases between the two germline ends. CDR3 amino acids: CASSIKGMNTEAFF. The CDR3 DNA reads TGTGCCAGTAGTATCAAGGGGATGAACACTGAAGCTTTCTTT.

As DNA, the CDR3 is TGCGCCAGCAGCAAAGGGGAACCAGGGGAGACCCAGTACTTC. It codes for CASSKGEPGETQYF. The rearrangement joins TRBV5-1 to TRBJ2-5, with D maybe TRBD1 (5 bases). CDR1 is SGHRS and CDR2 is YFSETQ in the germline V gene. This CDR3 is built from 14 residues. V was trimmed by 4 bases and J by 5 bases, leaving 15 bases between them.

This chain links TRBV27 with TRBJ2-4; D gene unclear. Germline V lookup: CDR1 MNHEY, CDR2 SMNVEV (reference sequence). Deletions cut 8 bases from V and 7 bases from J, with 9 bases between. The CDR3 is 11 amino acids. The CDR3 DNA sequence: TGTGCCAGCCCACCTTGGAACATTCAGTACTTC. Residues: CASPPWNIQYF.

The chain couples TRBV7-2 to TRBJ2-2; 7 nucleotides align to TRBD1. The CDR3 runs to 15 residues. CDR1 is SGHTA and CDR2 is FQGNSA in the germline V gene. Trimming cost V 4 bases and J 0 bases; bases outside gene matches: 2. The CDR3 nucleotides are TGTGCCAGCAGCTCGGGACAGACGAACACCGGGGAGCTGTTTTTT. This gives the protein CASSSGQTNTGELFF.